The 27 T cell receptor beta chains below were found in one sample sequenced in a study of blood T cell repertoires in COVID-19. Method: immunoSEQ multiplex PCR; TCRdb's copy keeps in-frame clones and lacks some. This sample has 350,000 to 450,000 clones, with 89% found just once. Material for sequencing was peripheral blood. The receptors were sampled from a man in his forties with acute or convalescent COVID-19.

In this sample, this clone turned up once. The junction and the germline gene differ at one end; a read error may be behind it. The DNA for the CDR3 is TGCGCCCGCAGCGGGGGCCAGCGGGGGGCCGCGAACACCGGGGAGCTGTTTTTT. Translated, it gives CARSGGQRGAANTGELFF. This chain connects TRBV5-1 to TRBJ2-2, with 9 bases fitting TRBD2. The CDR3 runs to 18 residues. Germline loops: CDR1 SGHRS, CDR2 YFSETQ.

The CDR3 DNA reads as TGTGCCAGCAGCTACACAAGGGGGTGGGAGCAGTACTTC. It translates to CASSYTRGWEQYF. The chain has TRBV2 and TRBJ2-7, with a weak D call TRBD1 (6 bases). The CDR3 length is 13 residues. Trimming pared 6 bases from V and 7 bases from J, leaving 16 bases between. Germline CDR1 SNHLY, CDR2 FYNNEI.

The table lists this clone with a few counts. The rearrangement joins TRBV6-2 or TRBV6-3 to TRBJ2-3; 8 bases match TRBD2. The CDR3 has 17 amino acids. J lost 6 bases, V lost 4 bases, and 15 bases had no gene match. Germline V gene sequence: CDR1 MNHEY, CDR2 SVGEGT. In DNA form, the CDR3 reads TGTGCCAGCAGTTCCCTTTCGGGGGGGGGAAGACTCGATACGCAGTATTTT. It is translated as CASSSLSGGGRLDTQYF.

J is TRBJ2-3 and V is TRBV27; 10 bases are a match to TRBD2. The germline V gene encodes CDR1 MNHEY and CDR2 SMNVEV (reference sequence). The CDR3 is 15 residues long. After removal of 4 bases from V and 3 bases from J, the junction contained 4 bases not matched to a gene. CDR3 nucleotides: TGTGCCAGCAGTTCCCGGACTAGCGGAACAGATACGCAGTATTTT. Translated, it gives CASSSRTSGTDTQYF.

The V call is TRBV15, the J call TRBJ1-4, with D hard to call. Trimming stripped 1 base from V and 8 bases from J, with 14 bases between. This CDR3 comprises 15 residues. Germline CDR1 reads LNHNV; CDR2 reads YYDKDF (reference sequence). CDR3 in DNA: TGTGCCACCAGCAGAGCGGAGTTTCCTAGCGAAAAACTGTTTTTT. This codes for CATSRAEFPSEKLFF.

The gene calls are TRBV28 and TRBJ2-7; 7 bases map to TRBD2. From germline, CDR1 is MDHEN and CDR2 SYDVKM. The CDR3 is 15 residues long. J gave up 6 bases and V 2 bases, and 10 bases lay outside the gene matches. The CDR3 nucleotides read TGTGCCAGCAGTTTAGACCCGTACGGGAGGCGCGAGCAGTACTTC. It yields the protein CASSLDPYGRREQYF.

The rearrangement links TRBV3-1 (or the pseudogene TRBV3-2) to TRBJ1-2, with TRBD1 identical over 8 bases. Germline assignment: CDR1 LGHDT and CDR2 YNNKEL (reference sequence). J was trimmed by 2 bases and V by 0 bases; bases with no gene match: 5. This CDR3 is built from 16 residues. The CDR3 sequence is CASSQDWDRQNYGYTF. CDR3 nucleotides: TGTGCCAGCAGCCAAGATTGGGACAGGCAAAACTATGGCTACACCTTC.

The rearrangement links TRBV27 to TRBJ2-3; TRBD1 might be the D (5 bases). The germline V and J ends were trimmed by 4 bases and 1 base, with 12 bases remaining between them. CDR3 length: 15 residues. CDR1 MNHEY and CDR2 SMNVEV come from the germline V gene (reference sequence). The CDR3 sequence is CASSWGIGGTDTQYF. In DNA, the CDR3 is TGTGCCAGCAGTTGGGGTATAGGGGGCACAGATACGCAGTATTTT.

This sequence joins TRBV30 and TRBJ2-1; 9 bases are a match to TRBD2. CDR3 length: 14 amino acids. The germline CDR1 and CDR2 sequences are GTSNPN and SVGIG (reference sequence). V dropped 3 bases and J dropped 5; count of bases not matched to a gene: 5. CDR3 nucleotide sequence: TGTGCCTGGAGCGTAGCGGGAGCCGACAATGAGCAGTTCTTC. Encoded protein: CAWSVAGADNEQFF.

This clone was seen a single time. J is TRBJ2-2 and V is TRBV6-2 or TRBV6-3; 7 bases line up with TRBD1. Germline loops: CDR1 MNHEY, CDR2 SVGEGT. CDR3 length: 17 residues. The ends lost 6 bases at V and 4 bases at J; junction bases unmatched: 14. For the CDR3, the DNA is TGTGCCAGCAGCCGTATGACCGGGACAGTTTTCACCGGGGAGCTGTTTTTT. It specifies CASSRMTGTVFTGELFF.

The chain recombines TRBV5-1 with TRBJ2-1, with 12 bases that match TRBD2. CDR1 and CDR2 (germline): SGHRS, YFSETQ. This CDR3 region has 18 residues. V lost 0 bases and J lost 4; bases outside the gene matches: 8. CDR3 nucleotides: TGCGCCAGCAGCTTGGTCTCCCTAACTAGCGGGGGGTACAATGAGCAGTTCTTC. Protein sequence: CASSLVSLTSGGYNEQFF.

The V and J genes are TRBV6-6 and TRBJ1-2; D is ambiguous. V was trimmed by 5 bases and J by 0 bases, leaving 10 bases between them. From germline, CDR1 is MNHNY and CDR2 SVGAGI (reference sequence). This CDR3 comprises 14 residues. DNA of the CDR3: TGTGCCAGCAGTCCGGGGTCAGCTAACTATGGCTACACCTTC. Translated, it gives CASSPGSANYGYTF.

The CDR3 reads CASKAGGPTGANVLTF. The CDR3 DNA reads TGTGCCAGCAAGGCGGGGGGGCCAACTGGGGCCAACGTCCTGACTTTC. The J gene is TRBJ2-6, the V gene TRBV28; 9 bases are shared with TRBD2. Germline-derived CDR1 and CDR2 are MDHEN and SYDVKM. The CDR3 totals 16 residues. V lost 7 bases, J lost 2 bases, and 6 bases stayed unmatched.

A remark on this clone: The germline gene is not matched at one end of the junction; a read error may be the cause. The rearrangement links TRBV10-3 to TRBJ1-3; 9 bases match TRBD1. Germline V gene lookup returns CDR1 ENHRY and CDR2 SYGVKD. The CDR3 is made up of 14 amino acids. CDR3 amino acids: CAISPDRGGDTIYF. The DNA for the CDR3 is TGTGCCATCAGCCCGGACAGGGGTGGAGACACCATATATTTT.

This chain connects TRBV20-1 to TRBJ1-4, with D possibly being TRBD1 (5 bases). Germline values: CDR1 DFQATT, CDR2 SNEGSKA (reference sequence). With 6 bases removed from V and 6 bases from J, the gap between germline ends came to 8 bases. CDR3 size: 11 residues. The CDR3, as DNA: TGCAGTGCGAAGACAGATGAAAAACTGTTTTTT. This translates into CSAKTDEKLFF.

This sequence joins TRBV7-9 and TRBJ1-2; D is undetermined. CDR1 and CDR2 from the germline V gene are SEHNR and FQNEAQ (reference sequence). V shed 0 bases and J shed 6 bases, with 8 bases lying between them. This CDR3 has 13 residues. The CDR3 sequence is CASSLATTHGYTF. The CDR3 DNA reads TGTGCCAGCAGCTTAGCAACAACACATGGCTACACCTTC.

The V and J genes are TRBV5-1 and TRBJ1-6; D gene unclear. In germline, CDR1 is SGHRS, CDR2 YFSETQ. The CDR3 length is 15 residues. Trimming removed 4 bases at V and 0 bases at J, with 8 bases between. The CDR3 nucleotides read TGCGCCAGCAGCCCTGGCAGCTCCTATAATTCACCCCTCCACTTT. Its translation: CASSPGSSYNSPLHF.

This chain's CDR3 is CASSLSHTGPANEKLFF. The CDR3 region has the DNA TGTGCCAGCAGTTTATCGCACACAGGGCCCGCTAATGAAAAACTGTTTTTT. The rearrangement joins TRBV28 to TRBJ1-4; TRBD1 is a possible D gene (6 bases). Germline V gene sequence: CDR1 MDHEN, CDR2 SYDVKM. V was cut by 1 base and J by 3 bases, with 15 bases left in between. The CDR3 length is 17 residues. Drawing the rest from reference TRBV28 and TRBJ1-4, the complete variable domain is DVKVTQSSRYLVKRTGEKVFLECVQDMDHENMFWYRQDPGLGLRLIYFSYDVKMKEKGDIPEGYSVSREKKERFSLILESASTNQTSMYLCASSLSHTGPANEKLFFGSGTQLSVL.

V gene TRBV28 combines with J gene TRBJ1-5; 8 nucleotides match TRBD1. V shed 6 bases, J shed 0 bases, and the junction held 13 bases outside the gene matches. This CDR3 has 18 residues. Germline values: CDR1 MDHEN, CDR2 SYDVKM. The CDR3 sequence is CASSRSRDRFDSNQPQHF. CDR3 in DNA: TGTGCCAGCAGCCGCTCCCGGGACAGGTTTGATAGCAATCAGCCCCAGCATTTT.

The gene calls are TRBV7-6 and TRBJ2-2; TRBD2 is a possible D gene (6 bases). V lost 1 base, J lost 3 bases, and 12 bases lay in between. From germline, CDR1 is SGHVS and CDR2 FNYEAQ. The CDR3 extends over 16 amino acids. This CDR3 reads CASSLVLARDTGELFF. The CDR3 DNA reads TGTGCCAGCAGCTTAGTACTAGCTAGGGACACCGGGGAGCTGTTTTTT.

The CDR3 region is CASTRTSGYTGELFF. CDR3 in DNA: TGTGCCAGCACCCGGACTAGCGGGTACACCGGGGAGCTGTTTTTT. This chain connects TRBV2 to TRBJ2-2, with 11 bases fitting TRBD2. Germline values: CDR1 SNHLY, CDR2 FYNNEI. The V segment lost 7 bases and the J segment 3 bases; nucleotides outside the gene matches: 4. The CDR3 runs to 15 residues.

The gene calls are TRBV6-5 and TRBJ1-1; possibly TRBD1 for D (6 bases). In germline, CDR1 is MNHEY, CDR2 SVGAGI. The CDR3 runs 13 residues. V was clipped by 7 bases and J by 4 bases, with 13 bases between them. Here the CDR3 reads CASNPTGRTEAFF. In nucleotides, the CDR3 is TGTGCCAGCAATCCGACAGGACGCACTGAAGCTTTCTTT.

The chain employs TRBV30 and TRBJ2-7, with 7 bases aligning to TRBD2. Germline CDR1 GTSNPN, CDR2 SVGIG (reference sequence). With 4 bases clipped from V and 4 bases from J, the junction kept 7 bases outside the gene matches. This CDR3 is built from 13 residues. The CDR3 region is CAWTPSGDYEQYF. DNA for the CDR3: TGTGCCTGGACCCCTAGCGGAGATTACGAGCAGTACTTC.

This clone was recorded a few times. The chain couples TRBV4-1 to TRBJ1-6; D gene ambiguous. Germline assignment: CDR1 MGHRA and CDR2 YSYEKL. The CDR3 sequence is 16 residues long. Trimming shortened V by 0 bases and J by 10 bases, and 16 bases separated the two germline ends. The CDR3 is CASSQDLFGSGSPLHF. The CDR3 DNA is TGCGCCAGCAGCCAAGATTTATTCGGGTCGGGATCACCCCTCCACTTT.

The chain is built from TRBV4-1 and TRBJ1-2; 8 bases agree with TRBD1. Germline V gene sequence: CDR1 MGHRA, CDR2 YSYEKL. The junction had 10 bases not matched to a gene; V was cut back by 6 bases and J by 4 bases. The CDR3 is made up of 15 amino acids. The CDR3 nucleotides read TGCGCCAGCAGTCGCGAGACAGGACAGGGCTATGGCTACACCTTC. Protein sequence: CASSRETGQGYGYTF.

The chain carries TRBV3-1 (or the pseudogene TRBV3-2) and TRBJ2-2; D may be TRBD2 (6 bases). With 0 bases removed from V and 8 bases from J, the gap between germline ends came to 7 bases. The CDR3 is made up of 13 amino acids. Germline CDR1 reads LGHDT; CDR2 reads YNNKEL (reference sequence). CDR3 coding DNA: TGTGCCAGCAGCCAAGAAGGAGGGGGGGAGCTGTTTTTT. Translating it yields CASSQEGGGELFF.

The rearrangement uses TRBV7-2 and TRBJ2-1; D perhaps matches TRBD2 (6 bases). V was trimmed by 4 bases and J by 6 bases, leaving 22 bases between them. The CDR3 consists of 17 residues. The germline V gene has CDR1 SGHTA and CDR2 FQGNSA. The CDR3 here is CASSSRGTGEKANEQFF. CDR3 DNA sequence: TGTGCCAGCAGCTCAAGAGGGACGGGGGAAAAGGCCAATGAGCAGTTCTTC. The whole variable domain, remainder taken from reference TRBV7-2 and TRBJ2-1, is GAGVSQSPSNKVTEKGKDVELRCDPISGHTALYWYRQSLGQGLEFLIYFQGNSAPDKSGLPSDRFSAERTGGSVSTLTIQRTQQEDSAVYLCASSSRGTGEKANEQFFGPGTRLTVL.